The 27 T cell receptor beta chains reported below all come from one sample, sequenced in a study of T-cell reconstitution after alpha-beta-depleted transplantation in children. Preparation of the TCRbeta library involved a method that used unique molecular identifiers. TCRdb re-called the PCR reads through MiXCR, storing one row per CDR3 protein. The table has approximately 240,000 distinct CDR3 sequences, roughly a tenth seen once; the top ten hold roughly 27%. This specimen consisted of PBMCs, obtained before TCRalphabeta/CD19-depleted stem cell transplant. The receptors were sampled from a child younger than two with acute myeloid leukemia, due to receive a stem cell transplant.

This clonotype turned up a few times. This chain connects TRBV10-3 to TRBJ2-3, with D unclear. Germline V gives CDR1 ENHRY, CDR2 SYGVKD. The V end was cut by 1 base, the J end by 5 bases, with 13 bases between. The CDR3 is 15 residues long. The DNA for the CDR3 is TGTGCCATCAGTGAGTTTCTCGGCCAGCAAGATACGCAGTATTTT. Translated, it gives CAISEFLGQQDTQYF.

This clonotype was observed many times. The rearrangement links TRBV5-1 to TRBJ1-4, with TRBD1 identical over 8 bases. The V and J ends lost 4 bases and 10 bases, in that order; junction bases with no gene match: 6. This CDR3 has 13 residues. Germline CDR1 is SGHRS and CDR2 is YFSETQ. The CDR3 loop is CASSTTQGAKLFF. CDR3 sequence (DNA): TGCGCCAGCAGCACAACTCAGGGGGCAAAACTGTTTTTT.

At least ten counts were recorded for this clonotype. This chain connects TRBV28 to TRBJ1-5, with 10 bases aligning to TRBD1. This CDR3 has 17 residues. CDR1 is MDHEN and CDR2 is SYDVKM in the germline V gene. V was clipped by 6 bases and J by 5 bases; unmatched bases: 13. This CDR3 reads CASRSGTGVTQDQPQHF. The DNA of the CDR3 is TGTGCCAGCAGGTCCGGGACAGGGGTTACCCAAGATCAGCCCCAGCATTTT.

There are many counts of this clonotype. V gene TRBV7-2 combines with J gene TRBJ2-7; maybe TRBD2 (6 bases). The CDR3 spans 15 residues. The V gene's germline CDR1 is SGHTA and CDR2 FQGNSA. V was cut by 6 bases and J by 5 bases, with 20 bases left in between. CDR3: CASSPSRGRSDEQYF. In nucleotides, the CDR3 is TGTGCCAGCAGTCCCTCCAGAGGGAGGTCGGACGAGCAGTACTTC.

Of note for this clonotype: A read error may be the cause here, since a much bigger clone is one base away. The rearrangement links TRBV20-1 to TRBJ1-2, with a weak D call TRBD1 (6 bases). Germline V gene sequence: CDR1 DFQATT, CDR2 SNEGSKA (reference sequence). The CDR3 covers 12 residues. The CDR3 DNA follows: TGCCGTGCTACGCCGCAGGGGAAAGGCTACACCTTC. It translates to CRATPQGKGYTF.

Turning to this clonotype: This sequence may be a read error, since a much larger clone differs from it by one base. The gene calls are TRBV20-1 and TRBJ2-7, with a possible D match to TRBD1 (6 bases). Trimming stripped 4 bases from V and 2 bases from J, with 9 bases between. Per the germline V gene, CDR1 is DFQATT and CDR2 is SNEGSKA (reference sequence). There are 12 residues in the CDR3. CDR3 in amino acids: CSAIGTTYEQYF. The CDR3 DNA reads TGCAGTGCTATCGGGACAACCTACGAGCAGTACTTC.

The chain carries TRBV28 and TRBJ2-1, with unresolved D. V lost 4 bases and J lost 16, with 5 bases in between. The CDR3 is 8 amino acids. The germline CDR1 and CDR2 sequences are MDHEN and SYDVKM. The CDR3 DNA reads TGTGCCAGCAGTTCAGGCTTCTTC. This sequence encodes CASSSGFF.

Ten or more counts support this clonotype. V and J are TRBV20-1 and TRBJ2-4; tentatively, D is TRBD1 or TRBD2 (5 bases each). The CDR3 extends over 12 amino acids. V was shortened by 8 bases and J by 4 bases, with 12 bases between the two germline ends. Looked up from germline, CDR1 is DFQATT and CDR2 is SNEGSKA (reference sequence). CDR3 in amino acids: CSYGTDKNIQYF. In DNA, the CDR3 is TGCAGTTACGGGACGGATAAAAACATTCAGTACTTC.

This clonotype occurred a few times. The rearrangement links TRBV7-6 to TRBJ2-7; D ambiguous. Germline V gives CDR1 SGHVS, CDR2 FNYEAQ. The CDR3 runs to 14 residues. V lost 1 base to trimming and J lost 5 bases, with 12 bases between them. The CDR3 sequence: CASSLGTLYHEQYF. In DNA, the CDR3 is TGTGCCAGCAGCTTAGGGACCCTTTACCACGAGCAGTACTTC.

The chain is built from TRBV10-2 and TRBJ2-1, with D maybe TRBD2 (6 bases). The V gene lost 4 bases and the J gene lost 6 bases, with 13 bases spanning the gap. CDR1 and CDR2 from the germline V gene are WSHSY and SAAADI. The CDR3 is 14 residues long. The CDR3 DNA reads as TGCGCCAGCAGTGCGTCGGGAGCGGGCAATGAGCAGTTCTTC. Its protein product is CASSASGAGNEQFF.

The chain carries TRBV10-3 and TRBJ1-1; TRBD1 matches 8 bases. This CDR3 comprises 14 residues. Germline CDR1 and CDR2: ENHRY and SYGVKD. V gave up 4 bases and J gave up 2 bases; unmatched junction bases: 3. The CDR3 DNA sequence: TGTGCCATCAGTGGGACAGGGACCAACACTGAAGCTTTCTTT. This encodes CAISGTGTNTEAFF.

This clonotype was counted at least ten times. As DNA, the CDR3 is TGTGCCAGCAGTCTACTCGCCGTTGGGGAGCTGTTTTTT. Protein product: CASSLLAVGELFF. The V gene is TRBV28, the J gene TRBJ2-2; D not resolved. Germline loops: CDR1 MDHEN, CDR2 SYDVKM. V shed 5 bases and J shed 8 bases, with 12 bases lying between them. The CDR3 has 13 amino acids.

This chain joins TRBV28 and TRBJ1-5, with D maybe TRBD1 (6 bases). The V end was cut by 6 bases, the J end by 3 bases, with 12 bases between. The CDR3 is 14 residues long. CDR1 is MDHEN, CDR2 SYDVKM, per germline. CDR3 protein: CASSSQGYNQPQHF. CDR3 bases: TGTGCCAGCAGCTCACAGGGTTACAATCAGCCCCAGCATTTT.

This clonotype was seen repeatedly, ten times or more. The rearrangement links TRBV11-2 to TRBJ2-1; 9 nucleotides line up with TRBD2. The CDR3 loop spans 17 amino acids. Unmatched junction bases numbered 11, after V lost 1 base and J lost 7 bases. Germline V gene sequence: CDR1 SGHAT, CDR2 FQNNGV. Written as DNA, the CDR3 is TGTGCCAGCAGCTTAGGTGCCGGGCTAGCGGGGTTGAATGAGCAGTTCTTC. This codes for CASSLGAGLAGLNEQFF.

This clonotype was found many times. The V and J genes are TRBV12-3 or TRBV12-4 and TRBJ2-3; 8 nucleotides match TRBD2. The CDR3 covers 14 residues. Losses at the gene ends were 8 bases for V and 1 base for J; bases not matched to a gene: 5. The chain's CDR3 is CASRQAGGTDTQYF. Written as DNA, the CDR3 is TGTGCCAGCCGACAAGCGGGAGGCACAGATACGCAGTATTTT.

This clonotype showed up many times. The V gene is TRBV28, the J gene TRBJ1-1; D unclear. The CDR3 covers 16 residues. Germline CDR1 and CDR2: MDHEN and SYDVKM. Trimming pared 7 bases from V and 0 bases from J, leaving 18 bases between. CDR3 region: CASKNPLTVLNTEAFF. The CDR3 coding sequence is TGTGCCAGCAAAAATCCCCTTACAGTATTGAACACTGAAGCTTTCTTT. The full variable domain, rest sourced from reference TRBV28 and TRBJ1-1, is DVKVTQSSRYLVKRTGEKVFLECVQDMDHENMFWYRQDPGLGLRLIYFSYDVKMKEKGDIPEGYSVSREKKERFSLILESASTNQTSMYLCASKNPLTVLNTEAFFGQGTRLTVV.

There are many counts of this clonotype. The J gene is TRBJ1-5, the V gene TRBV7-3; a possible D gene is TRBD1 (5 bases). The CDR3 has 14 amino acids. V lost 4 bases to trimming and J lost 4 bases, with 11 bases between them. Germline V gene data show CDR1 as SGHTA and CDR2 as FQGTGA. The CDR3 bases are TGTGCCAGCAGCTCGACAGAGGGAAATCAGCCCCAGCATTTT. It encodes CASSSTEGNQPQHF.

This clonotype appeared many times. The V and J genes are TRBV18 and TRBJ2-1; tentatively, D is TRBD1 or TRBD2 (6 bases each). Germline V gives CDR1 KGHSH, CDR2 LQKENI. The ends were cut back, 4 bases at V and 11 bases at J, with 12 bases in the middle. This CDR3 region has 12 residues. The CDR3: CASSLRGDKQFF. DNA of the CDR3: TGTGCCAGCTCACTTAGGGGGGATAAGCAGTTCTTC. Looking up the rest from reference TRBV18 and TRBJ2-1 gives the full variable domain: NAGVMQNPRHLVRRRGQEARLRCSPMKGHSHVYWYRQLPEEGLKFMVYLQKENIIDESGMPKERFSAEFPKEGPSILRIQQVVRGDSAAYFCASSLRGDKQFFGPGTRLTVL.

This clonotype appeared many times. The chain combines TRBV11-3 with TRBJ2-5; possible D gene TRBD1, 5 bases. The CDR3 sequence is 14 residues long. V lost 5 bases and J lost 4, with 14 bases in between. Germline-derived CDR1 and CDR2 are SGHNT and YENEEA. CDR3 amino acids: CASSPDVGPETQYF. As DNA, the CDR3 is TGTGCCAGCAGCCCCGACGTGGGGCCAGAGACCCAGTACTTC.

Comments on this clonotype: This could be a read error, since a much larger clone is one nucleotide away. This chain connects TRBV29-1 to TRBJ1-2; no definite D call. The CDR3 is 12 residues long. Germline values: CDR1 SQVTM, CDR2 ANQGSEA. As DNA, the CDR3 is TGCAGCGTTGATGCAGGTGGGAATGGCTACCCCTTC. As protein: CSVDAGGNGYPF.

This clonotype was counted many times. This chain connects TRBV6-5 to TRBJ1-2; 10 bases are shared with TRBD1. The germline gives CDR1 MNHEY, CDR2 SVGAGI. This CDR3 has 15 residues. The trim removed 6 bases at V and 1 base at J, leaving 5 bases unmatched. CDR3 region: CASRPRTGGNYGYTF. Written as DNA, the CDR3 is TGTGCCAGCAGGCCAAGGACAGGGGGTAACTATGGCTACACCTTC.

In regard to this clonotype: Germline is not matched at one junction end, which may reflect a read error. The chain links TRBV28 to TRBJ2-7, with TRBD1 as a possible D gene (5 bases). The germline V gene has CDR1 MDHEN and CDR2 SYDVKM. There are 13 residues in the CDR3. CDR3 sequence: CAGSYPGNYEQYF. The DNA of the CDR3 is TGTGCCGGCAGTTACCCAGGGAACTACGAGCAGTACTTC. Full variable domain (remainder filled in from reference TRBV28 and TRBJ2-7): DVKVTQSSRYLVKRTGEKVFLECVQDMDHENMFWYRQDPGLGLRLIYFSYDVKMKEKGDIPEGYSVSREKKERFSLILESASTNQTSMYLCAGSYPGNYEQYFGPGTRLTVT.

About this clonotype: A much larger clone lies one base from this, so it may be a read error. The chain joins TRBV11-1 to TRBJ1-1; D remains ambiguous. The CDR3 contains 13 residues. The V gene's germline CDR1 is SGHAT and CDR2 FQDESV (reference sequence). CDR3 nucleotide sequence: TGTGTCAGCATCCGGACGGTGAACACTGAAGCTTTCTTT. Encoded protein: CVSIRTVNTEAFF.

The sample holds one count of this clonotype. This may stem from a read error, because a much larger clone lies one nucleotide away. The conserved phenylalanine or tryptophan is not found at the CDR3 terminus, so this likely reflects a read error. No DNA is shown, since the ends of the CDR3 on it are uncertain; the CDR3 is the one TCRdb lists. The chain carries TRBV21-1 and TRBJ2-3; the table's D call, TRBD1, has no DNA check behind it. TRBV21-1 is described as a pseudogene. The CDR3 numbers 18 amino acids, ends counted. CDR3 amino acids: CASSKGRDREGEKDTQYY.

Ten or more counts support this clonotype. The chain's CDR3 is CASSPSQETQYF. Written as DNA, the CDR3 is TGTGCCAGCAGTCCATCCCAAGAGACCCAGTACTTC. The rearrangement uses TRBV27 and TRBJ2-5; D is unresolved. CDR1 is MNHEY, CDR2 SMNVEV, per germline (reference sequence). Trimming cost V 5 bases and J 1 base, with 5 bases left between them. This CDR3 is built from 12 residues.

This clonotype came up many times. The rearrangement uses TRBV18 and TRBJ2-5; D possibly uses TRBD1 or TRBD2 (5 bases each). Trimming took 3 bases from V and 5 from J, leaving 10 bases between them. The CDR3 runs 13 residues. Germline loops: CDR1 KGHSH, CDR2 LQKENI. The CDR3 bases are TGTGCCAGCTCACCGAACAGGAGGGAGACCCAGTACTTC. Protein product: CASSPNRRETQYF.

This clonotype was recorded many times. The V and J genes are TRBV20-1 and TRBJ1-5; D is possibly TRBD1 (5 bases). V was pared by 3 bases and J by 3 bases, with 6 bases between. CDR1 and CDR2 from the germline V gene are DFQATT and SNEGSKA (reference sequence). The CDR3 extends over 12 amino acids. The CDR3 coding sequence is TGCAGTGCTAGGGACAACAATCAGCCCCAGCATTTT. Its translation: CSARDNNQPQHF.